A selection of T cell receptor beta chains follows, all from one sample in a study of neurological immune-mediated disorders. Each CDR3 protein is one row after TCRdb ran MiXCR on the 5' RACE reads. Here the sample spans about 36,000 distinct CDR3 sequences, about 9.3% being singletons. The sequenced material came from PBMCs. These receptor sequences come from a woman aged 25-40 years with HTLV-1-associated myelopathy (HAM/TSP). Both conserved end residues are part of each CDR3.

TRBJ1-1 | TRBV10-1 | 13 | CASSSQGGTEAFF
TRBJ2-7 | TRBV29-1 | 13 | CSVDSGTGDEQYF
TRBJ1-1 | TRBV20-1 | 14 | CSARLGGGNTEAFF
TRBJ1-6 | TRBV19 | 14 | CASSKGNYNSPLHF
TRBJ1-2 | TRBV5-1 | 15 | CASSLVLRGSFGYTF
TRBJ1-4 | TRBV29-1 | 13 | CSVRDPVREKLFF
TRBJ2-2 | TRBV7-8 | 16 | CASSPRTSGGTGELFF
TRBJ2-7 | TRBV5-6 | 11 | CASSFSYEQYF
TRBJ2-2 | TRBV5-1 | 15 | CASSLTGLGTGELFF
TRBJ2-7 | TRBV7-2 | 14 | CASSPDRTSYEQYF
TRBJ1-4 | TRBV5-1 | 15 | CASSRIQGTNEKLFF
TRBJ2-7 | TRBV7-2 | 21 | CASSPITNPGLAGGHPYEQYF
TRBJ2-5 | TRBV20-1 | 14 | CSAMPPRGEETQYF
TRBJ2-5 | TRBV5-1 | 15 | CASSFGQGVDQTQYF
TRBJ1-1 | TRBV7-2 | 14 | CASSLVGVGTEAFF
TRBJ2-1 | TRBV20-1 | 14 | CSARIAGGFSEQFF
TRBJ2-1 | TRBV28 | 13 | CASSLTPGSVQFF
TRBJ2-7 | TRBV6-6 | 13 | CASSYGTTYEQYF
TRBJ2-2 | TRBV6-5 | 16 | CASSSGDNSNTGELFF
TRBJ2-1 | TRBV12-3/TRBV12-4 | 16 | CASSLSVGGWYNEQFF
TRBJ1-6 | TRBV5-1 | 16 | CASSAEGQGRNSPLHF
TRBJ1-3 | TRBV20-1 | 15 | CSARGDTASGNTIYF
TRBJ2-7 | TRBV20-1 | 14 | CSARDLSRGYERYF
TRBJ2-7 | TRBV20-1 | 15 | CSASRLLGLRGEQYF
TRBJ2-5 | TRBV7-9 | 15 | CASSQGQGYQETQYF
TRBJ2-1 | TRBV4-2 | 16 | CASSLALGGGYNEQFF
TRBJ2-1 | TRBV20-1 | 15 | CSARPPTGGYNEQFF
TRBJ2-3 | TRBV2 | 15 | CASRGDEGVADTQYF